A single sample gave rise to the 18 T cell receptor beta chains below, sequenced in a study of cytotoxic CD8 clonotypes in ibrutinib-treated CLL. Method: immunoSEQ multiplex PCR; TCRdb's copy keeps in-frame clones and lacks some. The repertoire has 95,000 to 100,000 clones, around 73% of them found once; the top ten carry about 34%. Here the sequenced sample was PBMCs, taken after 12 months of ibrutinib treatment. The source is a human donor with chronic lymphocytic leukemia.

A single count supports this clone. The V gene is TRBV14, the J gene TRBJ2-7; 8 nucleotides line up with TRBD1. The CDR3 runs to 15 residues. V shed 5 bases, J shed 0 bases, and the junction held 6 bases outside the gene matches. CDR1 is SGHDN and CDR2 is FVKESK in the germline V gene. CDR3 protein: CASSARRGRSYEQYF. CDR3 DNA sequence: TGTGCCAGCAGCGCACGCAGGGGGCGCTCCTACGAGCAGTACTTC.

The chain couples TRBV7-3 to TRBJ1-2; 9 bases align to TRBD1. The V gene end was trimmed by 6 bases and the J gene end by 2 bases; junction bases not matched to a gene: 10. Germline CDR1 is SGHTA and CDR2 is FQGTGA. The CDR3 sequence is 16 residues long. The CDR3 sequence: CASSSPGQGTNYGYTF. CDR3 in DNA: TGTGCCAGCAGTTCTCCGGGACAGGGTACCAACTATGGCTACACCTTC.

The CDR3 is CASSEGRLAYNEQFF. The DNA for the CDR3 is TGTGCCAGCAGTGAAGGAAGGCTAGCCTACAATGAGCAGTTCTTC. This sequence joins TRBV2 and TRBJ2-1; D is uncertain. Germline-derived CDR1 and CDR2 are SNHLY and FYNNEI. The CDR3 loop spans 15 amino acids. Trimming shortened V by 1 base and J by 2 bases, and 9 bases separated the two germline ends.

The CDR3: CATSPPERYYGYTF. In nucleotides, the CDR3 is TGTGCCACCAGCCCCCCCGAGCGGTACTATGGCTACACCTTC. The rearrangement uses TRBV15 and TRBJ1-2; no firm D call. Trimming removed 5 bases from V and 3 bases from J, with 13 bases in between. CDR1 and CDR2 from the germline V gene are LNHNV and YYDKDF (reference sequence). The CDR3 spans 14 residues.

This rearrangement joins TRBV5-1 to TRBJ1-1, with no clear D. V was cut by 4 bases and J by 1 base, with 11 bases left in between. The CDR3 loop spans 14 amino acids. In germline, CDR1 is SGHRS, CDR2 YFSETQ. The CDR3 bases are TGCGCCAGCAGCCTCCAAGGATCGAACACTGAAGCTTTCTTT. Its protein is CASSLQGSNTEAFF.

CDR3 amino acids: CASSPGLAGGQETQYF. For the CDR3, the DNA is TGTGCCAGCAGCCCGGGACTAGCGGGGGGGCAAGAGACCCAGTACTTC. V gene TRBV11-3 combines with J gene TRBJ2-5; TRBD2 agrees at 16 bases. V lost 5 bases, J lost 2 bases, and 2 bases stayed unmatched. Germline V gene lookup returns CDR1 SGHNT and CDR2 YENEEA. CDR3 length: 16 amino acids.

The chain combines TRBV7-2 with TRBJ2-3, with no clear D. The CDR3 is made up of 13 amino acids. The V and J ends lost 7 bases and 5 bases respectively, with 13 bases between them. Germline V CDR1 and CDR2: SGHTA, FQGNSA. The CDR3 nucleotides are TGTGCCAGCACCCTAGTTTCGAGAGATACGCAGTATTTT. It yields the protein CASTLVSRDTQYF.

The chain joins TRBV2 to TRBJ1-6; D not certain. The CDR3 spans 14 residues. V lost 4 bases and J lost 12, with 16 bases in between. The germline V gene encodes CDR1 SNHLY and CDR2 FYNNEI. DNA of the CDR3: TGTGCCAGCAGTGGGACGGGCGAGAGTGAACCCCTCCACTTT. It translates to CASSGTGESEPLHF.

This clone turned up a few times. This rearrangement joins TRBV21-1 to TRBJ2-1. TRBV21-1 is annotated as a pseudogene. CDR3 length: 14 residues. CDR3 sequence (DNA): TGTGCCAGCAGCCTTACGGACGGGTACAATGAGCAGTTCTTC. This translates into CASSLTDGYNEQFF.

This clone came up a few times. The J gene is TRBJ2-3, the V gene TRBV5-1; possible D gene TRBD2, 5 bases. The CDR3 is 17 amino acids. V was cut by 4 bases and J by 3 bases, with 21 bases left in between. Germline-derived CDR1 and CDR2 are SGHRS and YFSETQ. Here the CDR3 DNA reads TGCGCCAGCAGCCCCCGCGCTGGGGAGCGTGTTACAGATACGCAGTATTTT. It translates to CASSPRAGERVTDTQYF.

This clone has only a few counts. CDR3 amino acids: CASSSTGGMVYEQYF. The DNA for the CDR3 is TGTGCCAGCAGCTCTACAGGGGGAATGGTCTACGAGCAGTACTTC. J is TRBJ2-7 and V is TRBV2, with 8 bases matching TRBD1. The CDR3 covers 15 residues. Germline-derived CDR1 and CDR2 are SNHLY and FYNNEI. The junction had 10 bases not matched to a gene; V was cut back by 6 bases and J by 3 bases.

The J gene is TRBJ2-1, the V gene TRBV9; D ambiguous. Germline-derived CDR1 and CDR2 are SGDLS and YYNGEE. The V end lost 0 bases, the J end lost 9 bases, and 7 bases lay between the germline ends. This CDR3 has 12 residues. The CDR3 DNA reads as TGTGCCAGCAGCGTAGGGTTTACTGAGCAGTTCTTC. The encoded protein is CASSVGFTEQFF.

J is TRBJ2-5 and V is TRBV6-6; 7 bases are shared with TRBD2. The CDR3 covers 13 residues. The V and J ends lost 7 bases and 5 bases, in that order; junction bases with no gene match: 7. Germline CDR1 MNHNY, CDR2 SVGAGI (reference sequence). CDR3 residues: CASTPAGVETQYF. CDR3 sequence (DNA): TGTGCCAGCACCCCGGCGGGGGTGGAGACCCAGTACTTC.

The chain has TRBV2 and TRBJ1-1; D is uncertain. The CDR3 is 13 residues long. Germline V lookup: CDR1 SNHLY, CDR2 FYNNEI. The V end lost 8 bases, the J end lost 2 bases, and 12 bases lay between the germline ends. The CDR3 protein is CASGRAENTEAFF. The CDR3 nucleotides read TGTGCCAGCGGTAGGGCGGAAAACACTGAAGCTTTCTTT.

This clone was picked up a small number of times. V is TRBV28 and J is TRBJ1-1; D is uncertain. Looked up from germline, CDR1 is MDHEN and CDR2 is SYDVKM. The CDR3 loop spans 15 amino acids. V dropped 4 bases and J dropped 4 bases, with 16 bases sitting between them. As DNA, the CDR3 is TGTGCCAGCAGTTCGACAAGGCCCCGAGCCACTGAAGCTTTCTTT. Protein product: CASSSTRPRATEAFF.

This clone was seen a handful of times. The CDR3 here is CASSPDRGREQYF. The CDR3 region has the DNA TGTGCCAGCAGCCCGGACAGGGGGCGCGAGCAGTACTTC. The J gene is TRBJ2-7, the V gene TRBV2, with 11 nucleotides matching TRBD1. The trim removed 6 bases at V and 6 bases at J, leaving 4 bases unmatched. Germline lookup yields CDR1 SNHLY and CDR2 FYNNEI. The CDR3 loop spans 13 amino acids.

As regards this clone: Other DNA sequences in the same sample also yield this CDR3. The rearrangement uses TRBV6-5 and TRBJ1-2, with TRBD1 identical over 7 bases. Germline values: CDR1 MNHEY, CDR2 SVGAGI. J was trimmed by 4 bases and V by 6 bases; bases with no gene match: 2. The CDR3 is 12 residues long. The CDR3 DNA follows: TGTGCCAGCAGCCGACAGGGCTATGGCTACACCTTC. Its translation is CASSRQGYGYTF.

The chain combines TRBV30 with TRBJ1-1; D is uncertain. V was trimmed by 4 bases and J by 0 bases, leaving 9 bases between them. The CDR3 is made up of 13 amino acids. Per germline, CDR1 GTSNPN and CDR2 SVGIG (reference sequence). CDR3 residues: CAWKKQMNTEAFF. CDR3 DNA: TGTGCCTGGAAGAAACAGATGAACACTGAAGCTTTCTTT.